This T cell receptor beta chain was recorded in a study of shared clonotypes between healthy human individuals. Genomic DNA belonging to each subset was distributed in equal measure over several immunoSEQ plates. Sequenced by immunoSEQ multiplex PCR; TCRdb stores in-frame clones only, minus some. The table records fewer than 850,000 clones, approximately 97% of them present only once. Germline loops: CDR1 MNHEY, CDR2 SMNVEV (reference sequence). Trimming at V came to 5 bases and at J to 3 bases, leaving 1 base not matched to a gene. This CDR3 has 12 amino acids. Naive CD8 populations comprised CD45RO-negative cells positively selected for CCR7, excluding terminally differentiated effector memory CD45RA+ cells. Adult Caucasians living in Nashville, Tennessee made up all of the donors. Study-wide results and caveats: Clonotype sharing across a few donors was observed for 5% to 6.5% of naive CD4 clonotypes.

On this clone itself: The antigen is undetermined. Other DNA sequences in the same sample also yield this CDR3.

The specimen sequenced was naive CD8+ T cells sorted from blood. The V gene is TRBV27, the J gene TRBJ2-7, with TRBD2 identical over 7 bases. The clonotype originates from a man aged 30 to 45 in good health. The CDR3 bases are TGTGCCAGCAGTGGGGGGGGCTACGAGCAGTACTTC. It codes for CASSGGGYEQYF.